This T cell receptor beta chain derives from a study of blood T cell repertoires in COVID-19. Cohorts were based on clinical histories the participants reported. From germline, CDR1 is MNHEY and CDR2 SVGAGI. This CDR3 has 16 residues. With 4 bases clipped from V and 5 bases from J, the junction kept 12 bases outside the gene matches. Some clones are missing from TCRdb's copy, which holds only in-frame ones; the method was immunoSEQ multiplex PCR. The sample has around 180,000 clones, roughly 87% seen once. The V gene is TRBV6-5, the J gene TRBJ2-5, with 8 bases that match TRBD2. The TCR comes from a woman between 40 and 50 years old with acute COVID-19. Sequencing was done on a sample of PBMCs or T cells enriched from blood (not recorded which). In nucleotides, the CDR3 is TGTGCCAGCAGTTCTGGTCGGTCTAGCGGGCGGGAGACCCAGTACTTC. It yields the protein CASSSGRSSGRETQYF.